The clone carrying this T cell receptor beta chain was detected many times. Its target is not known. Using its own MiXCR run on the 5' RACE reads, TCRdb lists one record per CDR3 protein. The sample has 250,000 to 300,000 distinct CDR3 sequences, 15% to 20% seen once; the top ten hold 22%. The sample originates from a study of T-cell memory formation after mild COVID-19. Germline V CDR1 and CDR2: LGHNT, FRNRAP. V was clipped by 6 bases and J by 7 bases; unmatched bases: 6. This CDR3 region has 13 residues. Findings of the study overall: Researchers could not confirm that second-wave clones peaking on day 37 targeted SARS-CoV-2.

Sequenced: PBMCs or a T cell subset sorted from them (not recorded which). The TCR originated in a man between 18 and 29 years old who had mild COVID-19 (a few samples of this study predate the infection). Cell type and time point are not known. The chain has TRBV12-5 and TRBJ2-1; 7 bases match TRBD2. DNA of the CDR3: TGTGCTAGTGGGCGGGGGTCTATGAATGAGCAGTTCTTC. Translating gives CASGRGSMNEQFF.